These 18 T cell receptor beta chains came from one sample sequenced in a study of T cell responses to AZD1222 COVID-19 vaccine. The assay was immunoSEQ multiplex PCR, and TCRdb's table has in-frame clones only and misses some. The table lists 100,000 to 120,000 clones, roughly 82% of them singletons. This sample comprised peripheral blood, obtained on day 0 of AZD1222 vaccination. Receptors were obtained from an adult in good health.

In its sample, this clone was seen once. The V call is TRBV30, the J call TRBJ1-6; D uncertain. V was cut by 3 bases and J by 10 bases, with 19 bases left in between. The CDR3 runs 15 residues. Germline values: CDR1 GTSNPN, CDR2 SVGIG (reference sequence). CDR3 nucleotides: TGTGCCTGGAGGATAGTCCGCGGCTTACGGTCACCCCTCCACTTT. Its protein is CAWRIVRGLRSPLHF.

The chain employs TRBV11-3 and TRBJ1-1, with a weak D call TRBD1 (6 bases). Per the germline V gene, CDR1 is SGHNT and CDR2 is YENEEA. Trimming pared 4 bases from V and 1 base from J, leaving 10 bases between. The CDR3 is 14 residues long. For the CDR3, the DNA is TGTGCCAGCAGCTATGGCAGGGGGAACACTGAAGCTTTCTTT. This codes for CASSYGRGNTEAFF.

The chain joins TRBV4-3 to TRBJ1-2; 12 positions agree with TRBD1. Losses at the gene ends were 1 base for V and 3 bases for J; bases not matched to a gene: 6. Germline lookup yields CDR1 LGHNA and CDR2 YSLEER. This CDR3 contains 17 residues. The CDR3 spells CASSQVGTGGIHYGYTF. The CDR3 nucleotides read TGCGCCAGCAGCCAAGTCGGGACAGGGGGCATCCACTATGGCTACACCTTC.

This clone was counted only a few times. This chain connects TRBV7-9 to TRBJ2-1; 9 bases map to TRBD2. The CDR3 runs 15 residues. After removal of 5 bases from V and 6 bases from J, the junction contained 8 bases not matched to a gene. CDR1 and CDR2 from the germline V gene are SEHNR and FQNEAQ (reference sequence). Written as DNA, the CDR3 is TGTGCCAGCAGCCCCTCCGAGACTAGCGGCAATGAGCAGTTCTTC. This sequence encodes CASSPSETSGNEQFF.

J is TRBJ2-5 and V is TRBV15; the D gene is possibly TRBD1 (6 bases). Per germline, CDR1 LNHNV and CDR2 YYDKDF (reference sequence). The V end lost 2 bases, the J end lost 1 base, and 23 bases lay between the germline ends. The CDR3 runs 19 residues. CDR3: CATSRPDPGHLILQETQYF. CDR3 sequence (DNA): TGTGCCACCAGCAGACCCGATCCGGGACACTTAATCCTCCAAGAGACCCAGTACTTC.

This chain connects TRBV5-1 to TRBJ2-1, with D unclear. The CDR3 consists of 15 residues. Germline V CDR1 and CDR2: SGHRS, YFSETQ. Trimming shortened V by 0 bases and J by 0 bases, and 7 bases separated the two germline ends. The CDR3 is CASSLATPSYNEQFF. DNA of the CDR3: TGCGCCAGCAGCTTGGCTACCCCCTCCTACAATGAGCAGTTCTTC. Drawing the rest from reference TRBV5-1 and TRBJ2-1, the complete variable domain is KAGVTQTPRYLIKTRGQQVTLSCSPISGHRSVSWYQQTPGQGLQFLFEYFSETQRNKGNFPGRFSGRQFSNSRSEMNVSTLELGDSALYLCASSLATPSYNEQFFGPGTRLTVL.

This clone showed up just a few times. In DNA, the CDR3 is TGCGCCAGCAGCCAAGAGGGTAGCGGGGGGATCTCCTACAATGAGCAGTTCTTC. Residues: CASSQEGSGGISYNEQFF. This rearrangement joins TRBV4-3 to TRBJ2-1; 10 bases align to TRBD2. This CDR3 comprises 18 residues. CDR1 and CDR2 from the germline V gene are LGHNA and YSLEER. With 0 bases clipped from V and 0 bases from J, the junction kept 5 bases outside the gene matches.

The rearrangement uses TRBV10-3 and TRBJ2-3, with 9 bases identical to TRBD1. The J segment lost 4 bases and the V segment lost 0 bases, leaving 5 bases of the junction unmatched. Germline CDR1 ENHRY, CDR2 SYGVKD. This CDR3 has 16 amino acids. The CDR3 coding sequence is TGTGCCATCAGTGAGTCGACCGGGACAGGGTCAGATACGCAGTATTTT. Encoded protein: CAISESTGTGSDTQYF.

This clone was detected only a few times. The chain joins TRBV5-8 to TRBJ1-2; 12 nucleotides line up with TRBD1. Germline CDR1 is SGHTS and CDR2 is YDEGEE. CDR3 length: 17 residues. With 6 bases clipped from V and 3 bases from J, the junction kept 12 bases outside the gene matches. Here the CDR3 DNA reads TGTGCCAGCACCAAACCGGGACAGGGGGCGCTGGACTATGGCTACACCTTC. This encodes CASTKPGQGALDYGYTF.

The J gene is TRBJ2-2, the V gene TRBV5-6; the D gene is possibly TRBD1 (6 bases). Germline CDR1 is SGHDT and CDR2 is YYEEEE. The CDR3 loop spans 16 amino acids. V was trimmed by 4 bases and J by 0 bases, leaving 13 bases between them. The CDR3 spells CASSVYGGANTGELFF. Here the CDR3 DNA reads TGTGCCAGCAGCGTGTATGGGGGCGCGAACACCGGGGAGCTGTTTTTT.

The J gene is TRBJ1-2, the V gene TRBV5-1; D not certain. Trimming shortened V by 4 bases and J by 8 bases, and 18 bases separated the two germline ends. The CDR3 is made up of 14 amino acids. Germline V gives CDR1 SGHRS, CDR2 YFSETQ. CDR3 nucleotide sequence: TGCGCCAGCAGCGTCGTAGGAGGCGGGAAGGGCTACACCTTC. It specifies CASSVVGGGKGYTF.

This sequence joins TRBV12-3 or TRBV12-4 and TRBJ1-4; D is ambiguous. V lost 6 bases and J 8 bases, leaving 10 bases between the germline ends. There are 12 residues in the CDR3. The CDR3 coding sequence is TGTGCCAGCAGGCGGGTAGGAGAAAAACTGTTTTTT. Translation: CASRRVGEKLFF.

In its sample, this clone was seen once. The V call is TRBV5-1, the J call TRBJ1-4; no reliable D call. The CDR3 is 14 amino acids. Germline CDR1 is SGHRS and CDR2 is YFSETQ. V was cut by 0 bases and J by 10 bases, with 13 bases left in between. The CDR3 bases are TGCGCCAGCAGCTTGGAAGCCGCTTCTGGAAAACTGTTTTTT. Its translation: CASSLEAASGKLFF.

As regards this clone: The same CDR3 is also encoded by other DNA sequences in this sample. The genes are TRBV9 and TRBJ1-1; no reliable D call. V lost 0 bases to trimming and J lost 3 bases, with 6 bases between them. Looked up from germline, CDR1 is SGDLS and CDR2 is YYNGEE. This CDR3 comprises 13 residues. The CDR3 coding sequence is TGTGCCAGCAGCGTAGGGGGTGACACTGAAGCTTTCTTT. Its translation is CASSVGGDTEAFF.

This clone was seen a single time. The chain combines TRBV12-3 or TRBV12-4 with TRBJ1-6; no reliable D call. Trimming removed 3 bases from V and 14 bases from J, with 11 bases in between. The CDR3 has 12 amino acids. The CDR3 here is CASSFVSESLHF. CDR3 coding DNA: TGTGCCAGCAGTTTTGTTTCCGAGTCCCTCCACTTT.

The chain has TRBV6-2 or TRBV6-3 and TRBJ1-2, with no clear D. The CDR3 length is 13 residues. V lost 3 bases and J 1 base, leaving 6 bases between the germline ends. Germline loops: CDR1 MNHEY, CDR2 SVGEGT. The CDR3 region is CASSYGRNYGYTF. For the CDR3, the DNA is TGTGCCAGCAGTTATGGGCGTAACTATGGCTACACCTTC.

The V and J genes are TRBV6-2 or TRBV6-3 and TRBJ1-1, with 12 positions matching TRBD1. Germline lookup yields CDR1 MNHEY and CDR2 SVGEGT. The CDR3 has 18 amino acids. V shed 5 bases, J shed 4 bases, and the junction held 14 bases outside the gene matches. The CDR3 DNA follows: TGTGCCAGCAGTCAACCCGGGACAGGGGGCGTCGGGGGCACTGAAGCTTTCTTT. It yields the protein CASSQPGTGGVGGTEAFF.

The CDR3 nucleotides read TGCGCCAGCAGCACGGACGGGAACACTGAAGCTTTCTTT. Its protein product is CASSTDGNTEAFF. This chain uses TRBV5-1 with TRBJ1-1; D gene unclear. The CDR3 runs 13 residues. Germline values: CDR1 SGHRS, CDR2 YFSETQ. Trimming pared 4 bases from V and 1 base from J, leaving 8 bases between.